This TCR beta chain stems from a study of PD-1 blockade in classical Hodgkin lymphoma. Study observations and caveats: Underlying causes for the observed repertoire differences were not defined, possibly disease activity or prior therapy. Whereas CD4+ TCR diversity had risen significantly by C4D1, CD8+ TCR diversity had not.

This clone was seen repeatedly, ten times or more. Its antigen is as yet unknown. Relapse was seen in all patients after autologous stem cell transplantation, and brentuximab vedotin exposure was variable. Progressive disease, partial response or complete response was each patient's best response. The germline CDR1 and CDR2 sequences are MNHNS and SASEGT. Trimming took 9 bases from V and 6 from J, leaving 11 bases between them. The CDR3 contains 12 residues. TCRdb's table, derived via immunoSEQ multiplex PCR, lists solely in-frame clones and lacks some. Among more than 140,000 clones listed, about 81% were seen once.

The rearrangement links TRBV6-1 to TRBJ2-2, with a weak D call TRBD2 (5 bases). This TCR was recovered from a human donor with classical Hodgkin lymphoma. Here the sequenced sample was peripheral blood mononuclear cells (PBMCs), taken before the second cycle of nivolumab. The CDR3 loop is CASDYVAGELFF. CDR3 DNA sequence: TGTGCCAGTGACTATGTGGCCGGGGAGCTGTTTTTT.